The subject of this entry is one TCR beta chain. The data were produced by immunoSEQ multiplex PCR, yet TCRdb's version contains in-frame clones alone and is incomplete. The profile shows about 190,000 clones, 88% of them singletons. The length of the CDR3 is 14 residues. Germline CDR1 is SNHLY and CDR2 is FYNNEI. V shed 3 bases, J shed 7 bases, and the junction held 8 bases outside the gene matches. This entry is derived from a study of blood T cell repertoires in COVID-19. Study details: Italy, Spain and the United States were the sources of the convalescent and acute COVID-19 samples.

The clonotype originates from a man aged 18 to 30 with active or convalescent COVID-19. The specimen sequenced was peripheral blood. The chain employs TRBV2 and TRBJ1-1; 7 nucleotides line up with TRBD1. The CDR3 here is CASSDRQGLSEAFF. CDR3 nucleotide sequence: TGTGCCAGCAGTGATCGACAGGGACTGAGTGAAGCTTTCTTT.